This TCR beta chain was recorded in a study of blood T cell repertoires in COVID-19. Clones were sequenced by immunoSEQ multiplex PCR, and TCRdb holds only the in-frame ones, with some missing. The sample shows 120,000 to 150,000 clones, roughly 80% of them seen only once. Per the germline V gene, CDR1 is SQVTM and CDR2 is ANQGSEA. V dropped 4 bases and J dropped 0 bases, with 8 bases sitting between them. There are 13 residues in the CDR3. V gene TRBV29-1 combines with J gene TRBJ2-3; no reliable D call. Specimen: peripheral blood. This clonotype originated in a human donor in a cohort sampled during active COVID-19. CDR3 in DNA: TGCAGCGTTGCAGGCCTAAGCACAGATACGCAGTATTTT. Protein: CSVAGLSTDTQYF.